This T cell receptor (beta chain) came from a study of response to subunit inactivated influenza vaccine. TCRdb ran MiXCR on the RT-PCR reads and lists one entry per CDR3 protein. This sample has about 800,000 distinct CDR3 sequences; 20% to 25% occur once, and the top ten carry approximately 10%. Points from the study as a whole: Researchers suggested that each seasonal influenza vaccination recruits few new T cells.

Turning to this clonotype: Antigen unknown.

The sequencing here drew on PBMCs from blood, taken about 5 days after vaccination. The receptor's source is a man aged 50 to 59 who received an inactivated influenza vaccine.

CDR3 sequence reads: CASSRGAAGVTDTQYF. The CDR3 nucleotides read TGCGCCAGCAGCCGGGGGGCAGCGGGGGTCACAGATACGCAGTATTTT. The chain uses TRBV5-1 and TRBJ2-3; 8 bases match TRBD2. J was trimmed by 2 bases and V by 4 bases; bases with no gene match: 9. CDR3 length: 16 amino acids. Germline loops: CDR1 SGHRS, CDR2 YFSETQ.